This TCR beta chain was sequenced in a study of graft-versus-host responses after intestinal transplantation. In the case of this clone: Its antigen is currently unknown.

Study outcomes and limitations: Allografts from individuals with graft-donor T cell macrochimerism displayed high graft-versus-host to host-versus-graft clonal ratios. The authors found GvH clones in recipient marrow, some appearing first in ileum or blood.

The germline gives CDR1 ENHRY, CDR2 SYGVKD. The CDR3 has 16 amino acids. The V and J ends lost 2 bases and 4 bases, in that order; junction bases with no gene match: 8. Assay used: immunoSEQ multiplex PCR; TCRdb lists only in-frame clones, some missing. The sample consists of roughly 28,000 clones, around 94% of them appearing once. This material consisted of PBMCs, taken approximately ten weeks after intestinal transplant. The gene calls are TRBV10-3 and TRBJ2-1, with 7 bases aligning to TRBD2. The receptor was isolated from a human patient who received an intestinal transplant, so some T cells may come from the graft donor. The CDR3 DNA reads TGTGCCATCAGTGAGGGGGGACTAATAATATACAATGAGCAGTTCTTC. Protein product: CAISEGGLIIYNEQFF.